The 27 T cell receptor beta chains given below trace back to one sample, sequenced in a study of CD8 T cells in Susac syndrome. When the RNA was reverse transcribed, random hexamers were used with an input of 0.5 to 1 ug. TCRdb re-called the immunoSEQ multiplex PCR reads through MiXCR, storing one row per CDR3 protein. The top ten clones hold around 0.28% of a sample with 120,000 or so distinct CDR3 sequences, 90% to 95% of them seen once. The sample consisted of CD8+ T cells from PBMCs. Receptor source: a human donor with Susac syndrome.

This CDR3 reads CASSGGQGATQYF. The DNA of the CDR3 is TGTGCCAGTAGTGGGGGACAGGGAGCTACGCAGTATTTT. This sequence joins TRBV19 and TRBJ2-3; 9 bases are a match to TRBD1. Germline CDR1 LNHDA, CDR2 SQIVND (reference sequence). This CDR3 is 13 amino acids long. V shed 5 bases, J shed 8 bases, and the junction held 5 bases outside the gene matches.

CDR3 region: CASSFQNLAGIDEQFF. For the CDR3, the DNA is TGTGCCAGCAGCTTCCAAAACCTAGCGGGGATCGATGAGCAGTTCTTC. The V and J genes are TRBV13 and TRBJ2-1; 9 bases are shared with TRBD2. The CDR3 totals 16 residues. Germline CDR1 is PRHDT and CDR2 is FYEKMQ (reference sequence). J lost 8 bases, V lost 3 bases, and 11 bases had no gene match.

Here the CDR3 reads CASSQEAGLGGYTF. CDR3 coding DNA: TGCGCCAGCAGCCAAGAGGCCGGCTTGGGTGGCTACACCTTC. V and J are TRBV4-1 and TRBJ1-2, with D uncertain. Germline values: CDR1 MGHRA, CDR2 YSYEKL. The CDR3 covers 14 residues. V was shortened by 0 bases and J by 7 bases, with 12 bases between the two germline ends.

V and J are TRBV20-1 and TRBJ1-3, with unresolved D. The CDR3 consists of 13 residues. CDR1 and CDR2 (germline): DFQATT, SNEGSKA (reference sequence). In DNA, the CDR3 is TGCAGGGCAAGGTCCCACGGTGGAAACACCATATATTTT. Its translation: CRARSHGGNTIYF.

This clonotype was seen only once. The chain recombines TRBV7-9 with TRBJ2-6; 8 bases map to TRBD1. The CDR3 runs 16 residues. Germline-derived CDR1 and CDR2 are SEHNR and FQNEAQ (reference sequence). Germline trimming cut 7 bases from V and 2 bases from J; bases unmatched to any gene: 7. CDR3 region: CASIEPRGPGANVLTF. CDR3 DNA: TGTGCCAGCATCGAACCCAGGGGGCCTGGGGCCAACGTCCTGACTTTC.

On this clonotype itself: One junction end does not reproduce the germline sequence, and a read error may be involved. The CDR3: CASRSQGTQYF. The DNA of the CDR3 is TGTGCCAGCAGGTCCCAAGGGACCCAGTACTTC. This chain connects TRBV11-1 to TRBJ2-5; D not certain. This CDR3 has 11 residues. Germline V gene lookup returns CDR1 SGHAT and CDR2 FQDESV (reference sequence).

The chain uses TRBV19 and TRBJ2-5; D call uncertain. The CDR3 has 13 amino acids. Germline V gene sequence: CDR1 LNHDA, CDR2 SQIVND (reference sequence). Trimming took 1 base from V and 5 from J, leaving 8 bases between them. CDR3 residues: CASSIVQSETQYF. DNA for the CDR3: TGTGCCAGTAGTATAGTACAATCGGAGACCCAGTACTTC.

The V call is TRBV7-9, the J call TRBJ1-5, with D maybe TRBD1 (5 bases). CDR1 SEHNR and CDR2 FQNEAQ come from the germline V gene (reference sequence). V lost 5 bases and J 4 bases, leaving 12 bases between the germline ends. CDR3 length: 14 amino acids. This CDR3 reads CASSVQEGNQPQHF. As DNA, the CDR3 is TGTGCCAGCAGCGTACAGGAGGGTAATCAGCCCCAGCATTTT.

For the CDR3, the DNA is TGTGCCAGCAGCGAACGTCTCGGGACCGTGAGCACAGATACGCAGTATTTT. It translates to CASSERLGTVSTDTQYF. The genes are TRBV9 and TRBJ2-3; D possibly uses TRBD1 or TRBD2 (5 bases each). Trimming stripped 3 bases from V and 0 bases from J, with 17 bases between. The CDR3 runs 17 residues. CDR1 is SGDLS, CDR2 YYNGEE, per germline.

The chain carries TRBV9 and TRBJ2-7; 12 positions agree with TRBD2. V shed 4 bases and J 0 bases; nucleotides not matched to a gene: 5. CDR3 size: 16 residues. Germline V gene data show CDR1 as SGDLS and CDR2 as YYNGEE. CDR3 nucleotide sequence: TGTGCCAGCAGCTCCACTAGCGGGGGGCTCTCCTACGAGCAGTACTTC. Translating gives CASSSTSGGLSYEQYF.

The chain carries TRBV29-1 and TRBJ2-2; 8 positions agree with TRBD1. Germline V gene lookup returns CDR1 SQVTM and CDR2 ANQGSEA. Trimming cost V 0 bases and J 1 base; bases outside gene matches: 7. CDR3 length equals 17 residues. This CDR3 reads CSVEDLRGTGNTGELFF. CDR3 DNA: TGCAGCGTTGAAGATCTTAGGGGGACAGGGAACACCGGGGAGCTGTTTTTT.

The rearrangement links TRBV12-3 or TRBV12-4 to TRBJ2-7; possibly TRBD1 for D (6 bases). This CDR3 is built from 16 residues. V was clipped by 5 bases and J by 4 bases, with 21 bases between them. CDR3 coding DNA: TGTGCCAGCAGTGATTCCGGGACACTGAAGTTTTACGAGCAGTACTTC. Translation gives CASSDSGTLKFYEQYF.

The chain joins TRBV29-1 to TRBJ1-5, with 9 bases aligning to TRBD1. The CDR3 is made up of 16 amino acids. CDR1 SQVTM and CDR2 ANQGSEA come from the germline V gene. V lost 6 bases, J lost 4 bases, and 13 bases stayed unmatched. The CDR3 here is CSVTDRGDSPNQPQHF. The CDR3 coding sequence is TGCAGCGTAACGGACAGGGGAGATTCTCCTAATCAGCCCCAGCATTTT.

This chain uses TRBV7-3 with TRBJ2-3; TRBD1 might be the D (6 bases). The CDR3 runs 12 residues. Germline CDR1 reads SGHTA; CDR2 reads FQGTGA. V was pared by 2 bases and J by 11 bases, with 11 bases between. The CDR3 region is CASSLAGEKQYF. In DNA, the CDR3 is TGTGCCAGCAGCTTAGCAGGGGAGAAGCAGTATTTT.

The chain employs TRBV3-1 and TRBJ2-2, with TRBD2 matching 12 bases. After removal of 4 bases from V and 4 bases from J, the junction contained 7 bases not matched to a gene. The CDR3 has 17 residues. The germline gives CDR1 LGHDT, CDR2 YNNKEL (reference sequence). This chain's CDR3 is CASSRRTSGEGTGELFF. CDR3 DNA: TGTGCCAGCAGCCGTCGGACTAGCGGGGAAGGCACCGGGGAGCTGTTTTTT.

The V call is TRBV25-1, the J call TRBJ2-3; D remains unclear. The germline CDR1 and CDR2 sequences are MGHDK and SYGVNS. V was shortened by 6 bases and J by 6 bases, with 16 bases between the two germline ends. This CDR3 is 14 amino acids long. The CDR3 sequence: CASSQGRLADTQYF. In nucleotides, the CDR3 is TGTGCCAGCAGCCAAGGACGTCTTGCGGATACGCAGTATTTT.

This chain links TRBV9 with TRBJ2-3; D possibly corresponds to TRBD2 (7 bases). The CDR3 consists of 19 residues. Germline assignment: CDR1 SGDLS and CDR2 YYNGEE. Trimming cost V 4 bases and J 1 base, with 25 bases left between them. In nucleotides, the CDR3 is TGTGCCAGCAGCTCCCCTCGGGCGGGGGCGGGGGCTGGCACAGATACGCAGTATTTT. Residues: CASSSPRAGAGAGTDTQYF.

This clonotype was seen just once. The CDR3 nucleotides are TGTGCCAGCAGCACCAGAATGTACCAAGAGACCCAGTACTTC. Its translation: CASSTRMYQETQYF. This chain joins TRBV13 and TRBJ2-5; D uncertain. Germline V lookup: CDR1 PRHDT, CDR2 FYEKMQ (reference sequence). The ends were cut back, 5 bases at V and 0 bases at J, with 10 bases in the middle. The CDR3 runs 14 residues. The whole variable domain, filled in from reference TRBV13 and TRBJ2-5, reads AAGVIQSPRHLIKEKRETATLKCYPIPRHDTVYWYQQGPGQDPQFLISFYEKMQSDKGSIPDRFSAQQFSDYHSELNMSSLELGDSALYFCASSTRMYQETQYFGPGTRLLVL.

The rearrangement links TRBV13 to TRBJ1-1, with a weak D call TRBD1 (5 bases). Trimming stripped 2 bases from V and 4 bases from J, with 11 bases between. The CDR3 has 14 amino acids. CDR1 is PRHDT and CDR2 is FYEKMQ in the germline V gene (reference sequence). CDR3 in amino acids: CASSLWGRSTEAFF. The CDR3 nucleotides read TGTGCCAGCAGCTTATGGGGGAGGAGCACTGAAGCTTTCTTT.

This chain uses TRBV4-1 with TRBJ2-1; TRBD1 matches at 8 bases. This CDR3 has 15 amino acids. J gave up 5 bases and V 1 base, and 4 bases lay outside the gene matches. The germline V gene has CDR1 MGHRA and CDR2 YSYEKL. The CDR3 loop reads CASSQVRTGNNEQFF. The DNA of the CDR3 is TGCGCCAGCAGCCAAGTCCGGACAGGGAACAATGAGCAGTTCTTC.

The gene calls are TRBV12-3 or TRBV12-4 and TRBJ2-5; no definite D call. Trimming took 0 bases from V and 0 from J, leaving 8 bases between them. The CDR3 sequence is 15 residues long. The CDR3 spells CASSLARSYQETQYF. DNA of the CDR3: TGTGCCAGCAGTTTAGCGCGGTCGTACCAAGAGACCCAGTACTTC.

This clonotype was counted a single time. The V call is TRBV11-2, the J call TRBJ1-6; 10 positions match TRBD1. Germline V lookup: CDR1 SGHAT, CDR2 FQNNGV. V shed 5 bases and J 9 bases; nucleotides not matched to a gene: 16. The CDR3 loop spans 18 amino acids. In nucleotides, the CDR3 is TGTGCCAGCAGCCCCCTCGGAGGGGAAGGGGACAGGGGTTCACCCCTCCACTTT. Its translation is CASSPLGGEGDRGSPLHF. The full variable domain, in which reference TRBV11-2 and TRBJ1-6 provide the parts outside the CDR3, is EAGVAQSPRYKIIEKRQSVAFWCNPISGHATLYWYQQILGQGPKLLIQFQNNGVVDDSQLPKDRFSAERLKGVDSTLKIQPAKLEDSAVYLCASSPLGGEGDRGSPLHFGNGTRLTVT.

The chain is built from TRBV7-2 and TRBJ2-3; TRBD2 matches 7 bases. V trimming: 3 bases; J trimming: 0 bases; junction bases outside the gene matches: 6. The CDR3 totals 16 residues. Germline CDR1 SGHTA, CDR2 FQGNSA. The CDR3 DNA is TGTGCCAGCAGCTTGGACGGGGGGACCAGCACAGATACGCAGTATTTT. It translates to CASSLDGGTSTDTQYF.

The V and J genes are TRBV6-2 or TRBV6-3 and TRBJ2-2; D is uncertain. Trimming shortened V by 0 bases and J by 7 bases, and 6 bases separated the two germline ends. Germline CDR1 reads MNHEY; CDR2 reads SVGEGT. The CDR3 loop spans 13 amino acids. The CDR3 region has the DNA TGTGCCAGCAGTTACTCGCCCGGCGGGGAGCTGTTTTTT. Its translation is CASSYSPGGELFF.

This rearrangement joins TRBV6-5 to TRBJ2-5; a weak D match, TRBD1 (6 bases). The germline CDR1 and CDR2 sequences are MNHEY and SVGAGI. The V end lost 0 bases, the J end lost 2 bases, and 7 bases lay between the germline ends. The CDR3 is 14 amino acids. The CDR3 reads CASSYSDSQETQYF. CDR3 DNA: TGTGCCAGCAGTTACTCGGACAGTCAAGAGACCCAGTACTTC.

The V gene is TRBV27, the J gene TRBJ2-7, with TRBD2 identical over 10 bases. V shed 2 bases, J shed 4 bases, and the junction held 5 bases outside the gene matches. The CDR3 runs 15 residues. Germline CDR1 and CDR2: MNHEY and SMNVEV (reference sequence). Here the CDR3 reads CASSLSGGDLYEQYF. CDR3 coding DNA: TGTGCCAGCAGTTTAAGCGGGGGGGACCTGTACGAGCAGTACTTC.

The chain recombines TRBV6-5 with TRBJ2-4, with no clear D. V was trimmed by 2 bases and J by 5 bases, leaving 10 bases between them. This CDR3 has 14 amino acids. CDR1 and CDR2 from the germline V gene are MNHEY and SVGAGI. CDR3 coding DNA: TGTGCCAGCAGTTACGAAGGTGGCCAAAACATTCAGTACTTC. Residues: CASSYEGGQNIQYF.